This T cell receptor (beta chain) comes out of a study of shared clonotypes between healthy human individuals. All donors were healthy HIV-negative adults lacking recent acute infections or vaccinations. TCRdb's table, derived via immunoSEQ multiplex PCR, lists solely in-frame clones and lacks some. The data show about 2.4 million clones, with approximately 93% seen just once and 0.36% held by the top ten. The CDR3 extends over 17 amino acids. The germline V gene encodes CDR1 LNHDA and CDR2 SQIVND (reference sequence). The V and J ends lost 1 base and 6 bases, in that order; junction bases with no gene match: 12.

The V gene is TRBV19, the J gene TRBJ2-3, with 8 bases aligning to TRBD2. This TCR was sampled from a man between 18 and 35 years old in good health. Some clones in this sample may be carry-over from other donors' samples. The sequenced sample consisted of naive CD4+ T cells from PBMCs. Subset described: CD45RA+ positively selected. CDR3 sequence: CASSIGLRSGRGDTQYF. The CDR3 bases are TGTGCCAGTAGTATAGGACTCCGGAGCGGGAGAGGTGATACGCAGTATTTT.